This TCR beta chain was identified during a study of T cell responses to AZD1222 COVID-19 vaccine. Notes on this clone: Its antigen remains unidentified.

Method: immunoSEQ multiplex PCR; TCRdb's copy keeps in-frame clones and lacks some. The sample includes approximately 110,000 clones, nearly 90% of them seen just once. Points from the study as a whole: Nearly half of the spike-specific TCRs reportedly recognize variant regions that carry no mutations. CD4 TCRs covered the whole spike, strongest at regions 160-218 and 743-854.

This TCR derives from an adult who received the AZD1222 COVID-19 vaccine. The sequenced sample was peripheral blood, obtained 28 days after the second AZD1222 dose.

The CDR3 is CASSGGKGNIQYF. Written as DNA, the CDR3 is TGTGCCAGCAGCGGGGGTAAAGGGAACATTCAGTACTTC. The genes are TRBV7-3 and TRBJ2-4; tentatively, D is TRBD1 or TRBD2 (5 bases each). Germline V lookup: CDR1 SGHTA, CDR2 FQGTGA. CDR3 size: 13 residues. V was clipped by 5 bases and J by 7 bases, with 12 bases between them.